The entry below describes one T cell receptor beta chain. Its target is not known. Samples were sequenced at Survey level, maximum 500,000 reads. The table came from immunoSEQ multiplex PCR; TCRdb's copy has only in-frame clones and leaves some out. There are approximately 15,000 clones in the sample; approximately 74% occur only once, and about 3.4% lies in the top ten. This sample is drawn from a study of pediatric ulcerative colitis. CDR3 length: 15 residues. Per the germline V gene, CDR1 is SGHRS and CDR2 is YFSETQ. V dropped 4 bases and J dropped 2; count of bases not matched to a gene: 2. During colonoscopy, one to two rectal pinch biopsies were collected. The diagnostic colonoscopy in ulcerative colitis patients preceded any immunosuppressive treatment. Findings and caveats of the study: A couple of patients' blood samples yielded substantially fewer templates. Rectal repertoires separated controls, mild-moderate and acute severe colitis.

The chain links TRBV5-1 to TRBJ2-2; TRBD1 matches 10 bases. Specimen: gut tissue. This sequence was found in a girl aged 10 to 17 with moderate ulcerative colitis. The CDR3 nucleotides are TGCGCCAGCAGCCGGGACAGGGGAAACACCGGGGAGCTGTTTTTT. Translating gives CASSRDRGNTGELFF.